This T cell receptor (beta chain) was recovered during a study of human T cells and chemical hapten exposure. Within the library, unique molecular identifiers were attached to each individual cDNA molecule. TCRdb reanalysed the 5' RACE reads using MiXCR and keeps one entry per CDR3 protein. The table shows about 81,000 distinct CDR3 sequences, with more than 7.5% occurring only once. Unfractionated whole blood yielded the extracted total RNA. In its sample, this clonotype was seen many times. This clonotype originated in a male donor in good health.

DNA of the CDR3: TGTGCCAGCAGTCTTCGCTACAGGGGGCGCACCTACGAGCAGTACTTC. Translating gives CASSLRYRGRTYEQYF. This chain joins TRBV6-6 and TRBJ2-7, with 9 bases matching TRBD1. The CDR3 has 16 residues. V trimming: 5 bases; J trimming: 2 bases; junction bases outside the gene matches: 10. Germline CDR1 MNHNY, CDR2 SVGAGI (reference sequence).